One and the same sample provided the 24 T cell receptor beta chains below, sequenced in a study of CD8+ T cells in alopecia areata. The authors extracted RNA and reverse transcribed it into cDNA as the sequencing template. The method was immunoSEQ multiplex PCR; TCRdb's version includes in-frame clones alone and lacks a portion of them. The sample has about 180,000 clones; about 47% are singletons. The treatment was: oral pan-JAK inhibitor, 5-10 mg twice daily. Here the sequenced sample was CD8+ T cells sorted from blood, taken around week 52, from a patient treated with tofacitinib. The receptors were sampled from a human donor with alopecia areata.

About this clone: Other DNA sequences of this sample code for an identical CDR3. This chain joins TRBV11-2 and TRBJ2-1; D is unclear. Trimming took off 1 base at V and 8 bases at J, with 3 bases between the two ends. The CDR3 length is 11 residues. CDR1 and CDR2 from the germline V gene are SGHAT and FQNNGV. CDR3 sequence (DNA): TGTGCCAGCAGCTTAGCCGATGAGCAGTTCTTC. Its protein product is CASSLADEQFF.

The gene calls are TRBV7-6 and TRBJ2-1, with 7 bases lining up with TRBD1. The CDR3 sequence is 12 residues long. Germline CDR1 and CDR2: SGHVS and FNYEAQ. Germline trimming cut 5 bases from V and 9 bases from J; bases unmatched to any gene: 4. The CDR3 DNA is TGTGCCAGCAGCCCCTACAGGGGTGAGCAGTTCTTC. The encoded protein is CASSPYRGEQFF.

The CDR3 loop reads CASSLMVGSEQFF. DNA for the CDR3: TGTGCCAGCAGCTTAATGGTAGGGAGTGAGCAGTTCTTC. The J gene is TRBJ2-1, the V gene TRBV7-9; D is perhaps TRBD2 (5 bases). CDR1 SEHNR and CDR2 FQNEAQ come from the germline V gene (reference sequence). CDR3 length equals 13 residues. Trimming took 2 bases from V and 9 from J, leaving 11 bases between them.

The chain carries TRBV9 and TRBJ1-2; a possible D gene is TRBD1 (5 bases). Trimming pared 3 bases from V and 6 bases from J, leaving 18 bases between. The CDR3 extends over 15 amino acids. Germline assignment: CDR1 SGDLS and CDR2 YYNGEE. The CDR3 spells CASSGWKTDTHGYTF. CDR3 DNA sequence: TGTGCCAGCAGCGGATGGAAGACGGACACTCATGGCTACACCTTC.

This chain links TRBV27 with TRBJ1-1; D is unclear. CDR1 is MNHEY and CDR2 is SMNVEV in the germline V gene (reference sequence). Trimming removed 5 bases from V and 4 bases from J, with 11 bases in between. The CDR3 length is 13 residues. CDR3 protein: CASSPYVGTEAFF. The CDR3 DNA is TGTGCCAGCAGTCCGTACGTGGGCACTGAAGCTTTCTTT.

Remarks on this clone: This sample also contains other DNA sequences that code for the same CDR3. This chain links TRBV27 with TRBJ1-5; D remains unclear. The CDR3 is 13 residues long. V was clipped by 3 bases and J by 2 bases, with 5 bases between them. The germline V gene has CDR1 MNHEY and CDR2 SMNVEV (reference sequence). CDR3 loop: CASSFGRNQPQHF. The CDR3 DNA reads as TGTGCCAGCAGTTTCGGTCGCAATCAGCCCCAGCATTTT.

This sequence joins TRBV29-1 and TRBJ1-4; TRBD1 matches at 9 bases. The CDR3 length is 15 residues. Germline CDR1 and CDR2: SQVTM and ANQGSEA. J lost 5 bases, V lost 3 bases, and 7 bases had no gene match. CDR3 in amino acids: CSVDLGDRVNEKLFF. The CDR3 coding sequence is TGCAGCGTTGATTTGGGGGACAGGGTAAATGAAAAACTGTTTTTT.

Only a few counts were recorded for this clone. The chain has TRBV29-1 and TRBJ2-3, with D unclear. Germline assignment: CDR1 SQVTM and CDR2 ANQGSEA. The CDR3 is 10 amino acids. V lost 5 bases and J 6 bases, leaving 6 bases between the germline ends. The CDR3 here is CSVSWDTQYF. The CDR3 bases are TGCAGCGTTTCCTGGGATACGCAGTATTTT.

The chain's CDR3 is CASSTGQGTAPRDTEAFF. The CDR3 DNA is TGTGCCAGCAGCACAGGACAGGGAACCGCCCCCCGCGACACTGAAGCTTTCTTT. The chain links TRBV7-3 to TRBJ1-1, with 8 bases identical to TRBD1. The CDR3 runs to 18 residues. From germline, CDR1 is SGHTA and CDR2 FQGTGA. Losses at the gene ends were 5 bases for V and 3 bases for J; bases not matched to a gene: 17.

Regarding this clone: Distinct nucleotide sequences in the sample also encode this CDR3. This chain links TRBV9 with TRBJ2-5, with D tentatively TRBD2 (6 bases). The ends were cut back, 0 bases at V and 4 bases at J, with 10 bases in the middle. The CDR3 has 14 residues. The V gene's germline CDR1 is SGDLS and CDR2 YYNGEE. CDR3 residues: CASSVEGGVETQYF. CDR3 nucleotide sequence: TGTGCCAGCAGCGTAGAAGGCGGGGTAGAGACCCAGTACTTC.

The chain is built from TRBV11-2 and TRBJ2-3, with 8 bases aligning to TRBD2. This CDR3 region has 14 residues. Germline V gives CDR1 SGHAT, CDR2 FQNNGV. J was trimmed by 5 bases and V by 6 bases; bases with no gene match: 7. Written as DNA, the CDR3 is TGTGCCAGCAGTCGATTCGGGGGGGGAGATACGCAGTATTTT. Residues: CASSRFGGGDTQYF. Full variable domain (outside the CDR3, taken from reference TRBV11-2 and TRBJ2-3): EAGVAQSPRYKIIEKRQSVAFWCNPISGHATLYWYQQILGQGPKLLIQFQNNGVVDDSQLPKDRFSAERLKGVDSTLKIQPAKLEDSAVYLCASSRFGGGDTQYFGPGTRLTVL.

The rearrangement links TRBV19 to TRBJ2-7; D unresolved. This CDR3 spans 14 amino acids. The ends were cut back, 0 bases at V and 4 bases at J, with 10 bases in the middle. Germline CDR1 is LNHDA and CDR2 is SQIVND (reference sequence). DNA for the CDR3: TGTGCCAGTAGTATAGATCTATGGGGTTACGAGCAGTACTTC. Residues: CASSIDLWGYEQYF.

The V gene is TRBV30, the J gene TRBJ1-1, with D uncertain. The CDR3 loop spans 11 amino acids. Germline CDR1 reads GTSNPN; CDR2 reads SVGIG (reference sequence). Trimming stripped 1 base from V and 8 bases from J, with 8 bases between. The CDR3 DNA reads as TGTGCCTGGAGTGGTGGGGTAGAAGCTTTCTTT. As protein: CAWSGGVEAFF.

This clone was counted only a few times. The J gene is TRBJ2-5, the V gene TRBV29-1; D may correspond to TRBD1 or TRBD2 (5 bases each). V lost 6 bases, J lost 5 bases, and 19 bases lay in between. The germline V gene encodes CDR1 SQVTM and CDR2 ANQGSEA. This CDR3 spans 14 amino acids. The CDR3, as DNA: TGCAGCGTGGGGACGGGTCTTCTGAGGGAGACCCAGTACTTC. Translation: CSVGTGLLRETQYF.

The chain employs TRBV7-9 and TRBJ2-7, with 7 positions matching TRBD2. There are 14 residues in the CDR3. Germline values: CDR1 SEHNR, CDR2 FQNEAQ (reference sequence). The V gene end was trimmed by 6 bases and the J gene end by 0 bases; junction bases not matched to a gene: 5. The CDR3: CASRPRGSSYEQYF. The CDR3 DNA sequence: TGTGCCAGCAGGCCGCGGGGGAGCTCCTACGAGCAGTACTTC.

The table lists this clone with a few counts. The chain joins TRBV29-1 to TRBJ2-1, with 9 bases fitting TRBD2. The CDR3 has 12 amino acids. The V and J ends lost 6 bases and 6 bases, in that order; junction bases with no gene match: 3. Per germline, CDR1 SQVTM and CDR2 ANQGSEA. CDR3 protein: CSVLAGINEQFF. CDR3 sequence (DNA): TGCAGCGTACTAGCGGGCATCAATGAGCAGTTCTTC.

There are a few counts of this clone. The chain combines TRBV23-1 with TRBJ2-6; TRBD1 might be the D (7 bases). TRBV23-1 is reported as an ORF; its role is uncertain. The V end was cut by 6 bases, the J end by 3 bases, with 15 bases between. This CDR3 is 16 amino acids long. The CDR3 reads CASSHARGVGANVLTF. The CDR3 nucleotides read TGCGCCAGCAGCCACGCCAGGGGGGTTGGGGCCAACGTCCTGACTTTC.

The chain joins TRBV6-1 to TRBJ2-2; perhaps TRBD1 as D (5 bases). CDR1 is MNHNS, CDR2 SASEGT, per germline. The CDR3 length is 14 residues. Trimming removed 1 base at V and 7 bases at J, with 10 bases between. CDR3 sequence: CASSEGQGGGELFF. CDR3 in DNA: TGTGCCAGCAGTGAAGGGCAGGGTGGCGGGGAGCTGTTTTTT.

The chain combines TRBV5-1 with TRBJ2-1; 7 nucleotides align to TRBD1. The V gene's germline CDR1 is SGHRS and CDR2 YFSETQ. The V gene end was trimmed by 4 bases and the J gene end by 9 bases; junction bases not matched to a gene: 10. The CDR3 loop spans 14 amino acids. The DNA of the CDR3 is TGCGCCAGCAGCCATCGACAGGGATTTGGTGAGCAGTTCTTC. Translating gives CASSHRQGFGEQFF.

The CDR3 DNA reads TGTGCCAGCAGTGACGGACAGGGGTTCGACTACGAGCAGTACTTC. Its protein product is CASSDGQGFDYEQYF. The chain joins TRBV27 to TRBJ2-7; 9 bases align to TRBD1. CDR1 MNHEY and CDR2 SMNVEV come from the germline V gene (reference sequence). This CDR3 has 15 amino acids. Losses at the gene ends were 5 bases for V and 3 bases for J; bases not matched to a gene: 8.

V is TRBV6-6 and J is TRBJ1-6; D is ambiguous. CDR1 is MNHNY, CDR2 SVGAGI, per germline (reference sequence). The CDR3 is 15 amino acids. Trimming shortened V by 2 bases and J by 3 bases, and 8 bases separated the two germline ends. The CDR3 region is CASSYPRDYNSPLHF. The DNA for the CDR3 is TGTGCCAGCAGTTACCCCCGGGACTATAATTCACCCCTCCACTTT.

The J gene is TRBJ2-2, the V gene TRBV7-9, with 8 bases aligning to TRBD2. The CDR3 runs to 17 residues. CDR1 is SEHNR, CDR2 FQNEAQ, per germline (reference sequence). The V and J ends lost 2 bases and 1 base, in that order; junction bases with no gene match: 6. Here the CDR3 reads CASSLPLGGENTGELFF. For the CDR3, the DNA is TGTGCCAGCAGCTTACCCCTCGGGGGGGAGAACACCGGGGAGCTGTTTTTT.

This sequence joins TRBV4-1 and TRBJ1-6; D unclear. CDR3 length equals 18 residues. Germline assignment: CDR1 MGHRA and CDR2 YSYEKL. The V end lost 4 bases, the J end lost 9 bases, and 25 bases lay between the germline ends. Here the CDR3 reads CASSLYLTERIGGSPLHF. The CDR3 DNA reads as TGCGCCAGCAGCCTCTACCTGACGGAGAGGATAGGTGGTTCACCCCTCCACTTT.

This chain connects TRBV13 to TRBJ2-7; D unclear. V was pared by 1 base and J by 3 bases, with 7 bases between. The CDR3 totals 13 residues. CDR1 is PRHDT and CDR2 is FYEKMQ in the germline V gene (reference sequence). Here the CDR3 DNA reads TGTGCCAGCAGCTTAGTAGGCAGCTACGAGCAGTACTTC. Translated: CASSLVGSYEQYF.